This T cell receptor beta chain is drawn from a study of cytomegalovirus exposure and HLA in healthy donors. About the study: A later analysis reported the same platform for the roughly 120 validation repertoires and the roughly 650 first-cohort repertoires. Study-wide results and caveats: The study recorded over 150 TCR beta chains that were cytomegalovirus-associated. There were a few CMV-associated chains whose specificity for CMV antigens was confirmed in vitro.

As to this clone: Its specificity is not known.

Germline CDR1 MNHNY, CDR2 SVGAGI (reference sequence). V was clipped by 3 bases and J by 1 base, with 13 bases between them. This CDR3 is 15 amino acids long. Generated by immunoSEQ multiplex PCR, the TCRdb table keeps only in-frame clones and is missing some. The data contain 70,000 or so clones, about 94% of them singletons. V gene TRBV6-6 combines with J gene TRBJ2-7; no clear D. The material sequenced was PBMCs. The TCR was taken from a woman under 30 in good health and CMV-seronegative. Written as DNA, the CDR3 is TGTGCCAGCAGTTATGTCAAAGACACTTCCTACGAGCAGTACTTC. This gives the protein CASSYVKDTSYEQYF.